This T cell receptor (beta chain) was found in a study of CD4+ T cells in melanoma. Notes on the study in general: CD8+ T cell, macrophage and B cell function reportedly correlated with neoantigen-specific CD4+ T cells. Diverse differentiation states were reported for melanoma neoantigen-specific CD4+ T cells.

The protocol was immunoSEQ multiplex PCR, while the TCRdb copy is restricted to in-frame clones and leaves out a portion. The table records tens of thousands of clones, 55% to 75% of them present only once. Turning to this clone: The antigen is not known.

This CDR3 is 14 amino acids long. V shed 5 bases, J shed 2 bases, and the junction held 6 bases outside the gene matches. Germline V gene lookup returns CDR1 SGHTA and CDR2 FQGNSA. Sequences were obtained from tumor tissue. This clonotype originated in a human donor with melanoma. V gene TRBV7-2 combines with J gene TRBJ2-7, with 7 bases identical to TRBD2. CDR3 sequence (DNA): TGTGCCAGCAGCACCTCGGGAGGCCCCTACGAGCAGTACTTC. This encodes CASSTSGGPYEQYF.